This T cell receptor (beta chain) was profiled in a study of post-analysis software for immune sequencing data. The TCR beta cDNA libraries carried unique molecular identifiers. TCRdb independently ran MiXCR on the PCR reads; one entry per CDR3 protein. The sample comprises about 770,000 distinct CDR3 sequences, roughly 50% of which are singletons, and roughly 4.5% rests with the top ten. This sequence originates from a girl aged 5 to 17 with multiple sclerosis. The sample taken for sequencing was blood.

The chain's CDR3 is CSVAGLAGSYEQYF. In DNA form, the CDR3 reads TGCAGCGTGGCGGGACTAGCGGGTTCCTACGAGCAGTACTTC. The J gene is TRBJ2-7, the V gene TRBV29-1; 12 nucleotides agree with TRBD2. CDR1 SQVTM and CDR2 ANQGSEA come from the germline V gene. The CDR3 covers 14 residues. V was clipped by 6 bases and J by 1 base; unmatched bases: 4.